This TCR beta chain originates from a study of blood T cell repertoires in COVID-19. Study at large: The samples span acute and convalescent COVID-19 from the United States, Italy and Spain. PBMCs, B-cell-depleted T cells, or T cells provided the cDNA or gDNA that made up the material.

Sequencing was performed with immunoSEQ multiplex PCR; in TCRdb, only in-frame clones are kept and a portion is missing. The table lists about 30,000 clones, 80% of them singletons. The CDR3 has 18 amino acids. V shed 5 bases and J 6 bases; nucleotides not matched to a gene: 14. The V gene's germline CDR1 is LNHNV and CDR2 YYDKDF (reference sequence). The sample comprised peripheral blood. This chain uses TRBV15 with TRBJ2-5; 14 bases align to TRBD2. The sequence was collected from a woman in her 70s with acute or convalescent COVID-19. The CDR3 here is CATSARPTTSGRGKTQYF. Written as DNA, the CDR3 is TGTGCCACCAGCGCCCGCCCAACGACTAGCGGGAGGGGAAAGACCCAGTACTTC.